This paragraph covers one T cell receptor (beta chain) sequence. CDR3 length: 15 amino acids. In germline, CDR1 is SGHKS, CDR2 YYEKEE (reference sequence). The ends were cut back, 0 bases at V and 4 bases at J, with 13 bases in the middle. This sample was taken from a study of control samples from healthy donors and cancer patients. Sequenced by immunoSEQ multiplex PCR; TCRdb stores in-frame clones only, minus some. Among some 130,000 clones listed, 75% to 95% were seen once. This TCR was sampled from a man aged 40-49 years in good health. What was sequenced was blood. The J gene is TRBJ1-1, the V gene TRBV5-5; D is perhaps TRBD1 (6 bases). The CDR3 loop reads CASSLVGGPGTEAFF. CDR3 nucleotides: TGTGCCAGCAGCTTGGTTGGGGGGCCTGGCACTGAAGCTTTCTTT.